Listed here are 2 T cell receptor beta chains from one sample, sequenced in a study of shared clonotypes between healthy human individuals. Profiling relied on immunoSEQ multiplex PCR, and the TCRdb table lists in-frame clones only, not all of them. The table has some 1.5 million clones, around 95% seen once. Sequenced: naive CD4+ T cells sorted from blood. Subset described: CD45RA+ positively selected. All receptors come from a man aged 30 to 39 in good health.

In DNA, the CDR3 is TGCGCCAGCAGCCCTACCCCTACCAGACCCGATCCCTTCTTAACCCCCTACGAGCAGTACTTC. It yields the protein CASSPTPTRPDPFLTPYEQYF. The genes are TRBV4-1 and TRBJ2-7; the D is unclear. V lost 4 bases, J lost 2 bases, and 33 bases lay in between. Looked up from germline, CDR1 is MGHRA and CDR2 is YSYEKL. The CDR3 is made up of 21 amino acids.

V is TRBV4-1 and J is TRBJ1-3; no firm D call. Germline loops: CDR1 MGHRA, CDR2 YSYEKL. There are 16 residues in the CDR3. V shed 0 bases and J shed 4 bases, with 13 bases lying between them. This chain's CDR3 is CASSQESTRVGNTIYF. The CDR3 DNA reads TGCGCCAGCAGCCAAGAAAGTACCCGAGTAGGAAACACCATATATTTT.